The text below deals with one TCR beta chain. This record belongs to a study of blood T cell repertoires in COVID-19. Study-level information: Italy, Spain and the United States were the sources of the convalescent and acute COVID-19 samples. PBMCs, B-cell-depleted T cells, or T cells provided the cDNA or gDNA that made up the material.

Germline lookup yields CDR1 MNHEY and CDR2 SMNVEV (reference sequence). The CDR3 is 16 amino acids. Between the trimmed V and J ends, which lost 4 bases and 0 bases, there was a span of 13 bases. Authors' data handling: Estimated nucleated cell counts came from reference gene primer amplification. Assay: immunoSEQ multiplex PCR; the TCRdb copy retains only in-frame clones and omits some. That table supplies the V and J calls and clone size; D and trimming were determined from the DNA. The repertoire holds roughly 50,000 clones, over 75% seen once, with approximately 14% in the top ten. This chain links TRBV27 with TRBJ1-5; D unclear. Sequencing was carried out using peripheral blood. This clonotype was sampled from an older woman with active COVID-19. In DNA form, the CDR3 reads TGTGCCAGCAGTTCAAGGGCCGACTATAGCAATCAGCCCCAGCATTTT. Its protein product is CASSSRADYSNQPQHF.